Following are 28 T cell receptor beta chains from one sample sequenced in a study of blood T cells in healthy people across ages. Alongside a J-beta primer mix, a sample-barcoded 5' primer served in a second PCR lasting roughly 6 to 11 cycles. One entry per CDR3 protein results from TCRdb running MiXCR on the 5' RACE reads. The sample shows 660,000 or so distinct CDR3 sequences, about 53% of them seen only once. The specimen was blood. These receptors were obtained from a man in his fifties or sixties in good health.

The genes are TRBV12-3 or TRBV12-4 and TRBJ2-3; D gene uncertain. V was cut by 4 bases and J by 6 bases, with 8 bases left in between. This CDR3 has 12 residues. CDR3 coding DNA: TGTGCCAGCAGTTGGGTGCGGGATACGCAGTATTTT. Its protein is CASSWVRDTQYF.

This clonotype was observed a handful of times. The rearrangement joins TRBV28 to TRBJ2-4, with 7 bases aligning to TRBD2. The germline gives CDR1 MDHEN, CDR2 SYDVKM. Trimming at V came to 6 bases and at J to 3 bases, leaving 11 bases not matched to a gene. The CDR3 runs 16 residues. The CDR3 sequence is CASSSGASGFKNIQYF. CDR3 sequence (DNA): TGTGCCAGCAGCTCCGGGGCTAGCGGTTTCAAAAACATTCAGTACTTC.

The sample holds a few counts of this clonotype. This chain joins TRBV28 and TRBJ1-2, with a possible D match to TRBD1 (6 bases). Trimming pared 3 bases from V and 7 bases from J, leaving 18 bases between. CDR3 length: 15 amino acids. CDR1 and CDR2 (germline): MDHEN, SYDVKM. The CDR3 bases are TGTGCCAGCAGTTTGGGATCGACAGGCTCCCCTGGCTACACCTTC. Translating gives CASSLGSTGSPGYTF.

The CDR3 sequence is CASSLRRGDTNYGYTF. The DNA for the CDR3 is TGTGCCAGCAGCCTCCGCAGGGGTGACACTAACTATGGCTACACCTTC. The gene calls are TRBV11-2 and TRBJ1-2; perhaps TRBD1 as D (6 bases). Trimming stripped 5 bases from V and 0 bases from J, with 16 bases between. CDR3 length equals 16 residues. Germline lookup yields CDR1 SGHAT and CDR2 FQNNGV.

The chain employs TRBV11-2 and TRBJ2-3, with 7 bases identical to TRBD1. The CDR3 is made up of 15 amino acids. Per germline, CDR1 SGHAT and CDR2 FQNNGV. V shed 1 base, J shed 6 bases, and the junction held 7 bases outside the gene matches. CDR3 sequence: CASSLVRQGWDTQYF. The CDR3 nucleotides are TGTGCCAGCAGCTTAGTCAGACAGGGCTGGGATACGCAGTATTTT. Complete variable domain (other parts from reference TRBV11-2 and TRBJ2-3): EAGVAQSPRYKIIEKRQSVAFWCNPISGHATLYWYQQILGQGPKLLIQFQNNGVVDDSQLPKDRFSAERLKGVDSTLKIQPAKLEDSAVYLCASSLVRQGWDTQYFGPGTRLTVL.

Turning to this clonotype: An end of the junction does not agree with germline; a read error may underlie this. The gene calls are TRBV7-9 and TRBJ2-3; D not resolved. This CDR3 comprises 11 residues. Germline V CDR1 and CDR2: SEHNR, FQNEAQ (reference sequence). The CDR3 loop reads CASSYSDSQYF. CDR3 coding DNA: TGTGCCAGCAGCTATTCAGATTCGCAGTATTTT.

The chain employs TRBV12-3 or TRBV12-4 and TRBJ2-3, with D hard to call. The V end lost 0 bases, the J end lost 4 bases, and 14 bases lay between the germline ends. This CDR3 contains 16 residues. CDR3 in amino acids: CASSLAGSRVSDTQYF. The CDR3 DNA reads as TGTGCCAGCAGTTTAGCGGGGTCCAGAGTCTCAGATACGCAGTATTTT.

This clonotype was counted a few times. The V gene is TRBV28, the J gene TRBJ2-5; D perhaps matches TRBD1 (6 bases). The CDR3 consists of 13 residues. With 5 bases removed from V and 11 bases from J, the gap between germline ends came to 18 bases. CDR1 and CDR2 (germline): MDHEN, SYDVKM. This CDR3 is CASSPGDINEQYF. The CDR3 nucleotides read TGTGCCAGCAGTCCCGGGGACATAAATGAGCAGTACTTC.

This chain links TRBV10-2 with TRBJ2-7, with 10 bases that match TRBD1. Trimming cost V 0 bases and J 4 bases; bases outside gene matches: 0. The length of the CDR3 is 14 residues. CDR1 and CDR2 from the germline V gene are WSHSY and SAAADI. The CDR3 bases are TGCGCCAGCAGTGAGTCGGGACAGGGGTACGAGCAGTACTTC. Its translation: CASSESGQGYEQYF.

The rearrangement uses TRBV5-5 and TRBJ2-1; D possibly corresponds to TRBD2 (6 bases). Germline CDR1 and CDR2: SGHKS and YYEKEE (reference sequence). The CDR3 covers 13 residues. Trimming pared 0 bases from V and 8 bases from J, leaving 9 bases between. CDR3 protein: CASSLEWGDEQFF. In nucleotides, the CDR3 is TGTGCCAGCAGCTTGGAGTGGGGGGATGAGCAGTTCTTC.

This clonotype has more than one count but fewer than ten. The chain is built from TRBV6-1 and TRBJ2-5, with 8 bases matching TRBD1. CDR1 MNHNS and CDR2 SASEGT come from the germline V gene. V was clipped by 5 bases and J by 1 base; unmatched bases: 6. The CDR3 covers 15 residues. CDR3 sequence reads: CASSYATGAQETQYF. The CDR3 DNA reads as TGTGCCAGCAGTTACGCGACAGGGGCCCAAGAGACCCAGTACTTC.

The CDR3 is CASRPTGLETQYF. The CDR3 bases are TGTGCCAGCAGGCCGACAGGGTTAGAGACCCAGTACTTC. V usage is TRBV12-3 or TRBV12-4 and J usage is TRBJ2-5, with 7 bases lining up with TRBD1. This CDR3 comprises 13 residues. V shed 6 bases, J shed 4 bases, and the junction held 5 bases outside the gene matches.

This rearrangement joins TRBV9 to TRBJ2-5, with D perhaps TRBD2 (6 bases). Germline-derived CDR1 and CDR2 are SGDLS and YYNGEE. The CDR3 has 15 amino acids. The ends were cut back, 1 base at V and 5 bases at J, with 15 bases in the middle. DNA of the CDR3: TGTGCCAGCAGCGTACGGGGGACGCCAAGTGAGACCCAGTACTTC. This gives the protein CASSVRGTPSETQYF.

The V gene is TRBV15, the J gene TRBJ2-5; D may correspond to TRBD1 or TRBD2 (6 bases each). The last part of the DNA fits TRBJ2-7 better; the J call may be wrong. The CDR3 contains 15 residues. CDR1 and CDR2 from the germline V gene are LNHNV and YYDKDF (reference sequence). CDR3 residues: CATSRWRGQGYEQYF. CDR3 DNA: TGTGCCACCAGCAGGTGGCGGGGACAAGGCTACGAGCAGTACTTC.

V usage is TRBV2 and J usage is TRBJ2-5; no clear D gene. V lost 7 bases, J lost 5 bases, and 14 bases lay in between. Germline-derived CDR1 and CDR2 are SNHLY and FYNNEI. This CDR3 spans 13 amino acids. The DNA for the CDR3 is TGTGCCAGCACCTTCAGTGAACGGGAGACCCAGTACTTC. Translation gives CASTFSERETQYF.

This chain links TRBV5-1 with TRBJ2-7; no reliable D call. Germline CDR1 SGHRS, CDR2 YFSETQ. The CDR3 spans 11 residues. Trimming took off 4 bases at V and 2 bases at J, with 4 bases between the two ends. In DNA, the CDR3 is TGCGCCAGCAGCACCACCTACGAGCAGTACTTC. This gives the protein CASSTTYEQYF. The whole variable domain, remainder taken from reference TRBV5-1 and TRBJ2-7, is KAGVTQTPRYLIKTRGQQVTLSCSPISGHRSVSWYQQTPGQGLQFLFEYFSETQRNKGNFPGRFSGRQFSNSRSEMNVSTLELGDSALYLCASSTTYEQYFGPGTRLTVT.

The chain employs TRBV11-1 and TRBJ2-5, with TRBD1 matching over 8 bases. CDR1 SGHAT and CDR2 FQDESV come from the germline V gene (reference sequence). V gave up 5 bases and J gave up 11 bases; unmatched junction bases: 13. The CDR3 has 14 residues. CDR3 in DNA: TGTGCCAGCAGCAACCTAGACAGGGGTTTTGAGCAGTACTTC. It yields the protein CASSNLDRGFEQYF.

The V and J genes are TRBV3-1 and TRBJ2-1; 7 bases match TRBD2. Germline V lookup: CDR1 LGHDT, CDR2 YNNKEL (reference sequence). V trimming: 4 bases; J trimming: 7 bases; junction bases outside the gene matches: 10. This CDR3 region has 15 residues. CDR3 sequence reads: CASSPSGTIGNEQFF. In nucleotides, the CDR3 is TGTGCCAGCAGCCCTTCCGGGACTATAGGGAATGAGCAGTTCTTC.

The chain employs TRBV27 and TRBJ1-6; 8 nucleotides agree with TRBD1. V gave up 5 bases and J gave up 8 bases; unmatched junction bases: 11. Per the germline V gene, CDR1 is MNHEY and CDR2 is SMNVEV (reference sequence). The CDR3 runs to 16 residues. The CDR3 sequence: CASSLLPGGADSPLHF. The CDR3 DNA follows: TGTGCCAGCAGTCTCCTTCCAGGGGGCGCCGATTCACCCCTCCACTTT.

Here the CDR3 reads CASSRRTGGGEQFF. For the CDR3, the DNA is TGTGCCAGCAGCCGCCGGACAGGAGGTGGTGAGCAGTTCTTC. V and J are TRBV12-3 or TRBV12-4 and TRBJ2-1, with 7 bases aligning to TRBD1. The CDR3 covers 14 residues. Trimming removed 6 bases from V and 9 bases from J; junction bases left unmatched: 11.

The V and J genes are TRBV29-1 and TRBJ2-3; D is undetermined. V lost 4 bases, J lost 1 base, and 12 bases lay in between. Germline V gene data show CDR1 as SQVTM and CDR2 as ANQGSEA. The CDR3 is 14 amino acids. The CDR3 loop is CSVGGYLGTDTQYF. The CDR3 coding sequence is TGCAGCGTTGGTGGATATTTGGGCACAGATACGCAGTATTTT.

The chain uses TRBV20-1 and TRBJ1-5; 7 bases are shared with TRBD1. J lost 5 bases, V lost 6 bases, and 7 bases had no gene match. This CDR3 spans 13 amino acids. CDR1 DFQATT and CDR2 SNEGSKA come from the germline V gene (reference sequence). CDR3 amino acids: CSANDRVDQPQHF. CDR3 coding DNA: TGCAGTGCCAACGACAGGGTTGATCAGCCCCAGCATTTT.

The gene calls are TRBV7-9 and TRBJ1-4, with D possibly TRBD1 on 5 matching bases. The CDR3 has 16 amino acids. V lost 10 bases and J 3 bases, leaving 21 bases between the germline ends. The germline CDR1 and CDR2 sequences are SEHNR and FQNEAQ (reference sequence). DNA for the CDR3: TGTGCCACCGGTTTTGCGGCGGGGGGTCCTAATGAAAAACTGTTTTTT. Translated, it gives CATGFAAGGPNEKLFF.

The CDR3, as DNA: TGTGCCAGCAGTGACTCAGAGGACACAGATACGCAGTATTTT. Its protein is CASSDSEDTDTQYF. The chain joins TRBV6-4 to TRBJ2-3; no clear D gene. There are 14 residues in the CDR3. Trimming took 0 bases from V and 2 from J, leaving 6 bases between them. Germline V gene sequence: CDR1 MRHNA, CDR2 SNTAGT.

This clonotype was observed a few times. V gene TRBV5-1 combines with J gene TRBJ1-6, with D possibly TRBD1 on 5 matching bases. The CDR3 contains 15 residues. In germline, CDR1 is SGHRS, CDR2 YFSETQ. The ends were cut back, 0 bases at V and 7 bases at J, with 11 bases in the middle. For the CDR3, the DNA is TGCGCCAGCAGCTTGGATCTGCAGGGAAATTCACCCCTCCACTTT. This codes for CASSLDLQGNSPLHF.

CDR3 DNA sequence: TGCAGTGCTTATCGCAGCGGGGGCCTTTACAATGAGCAGTTCTTC. It translates to CSAYRSGGLYNEQFF. The gene calls are TRBV20-1 and TRBJ2-1; 8 bases match TRBD2. V lost 5 bases to trimming and J lost 4 bases; unmatched junction nucleotides: 10. The V gene's germline CDR1 is DFQATT and CDR2 SNEGSKA (reference sequence). The CDR3 covers 15 residues.

A few counts support this clonotype. This sequence joins TRBV24-1 and TRBJ2-3; D uncertain. The CDR3 has 13 amino acids. CDR1 is KGHDR, CDR2 SFDVKD, per germline. V was clipped by 5 bases and J by 0 bases, with 5 bases between them. Here the CDR3 reads CATSGQSTDTQYF. The CDR3 nucleotides read TGTGCCACCAGTGGGCAGAGCACAGATACGCAGTATTTT.

This chain uses TRBV5-5 with TRBJ2-1, with D possibly TRBD1 on 5 matching bases. The CDR3 loop spans 15 amino acids. The V gene lost 0 bases and the J gene lost 6 bases, with 13 bases spanning the gap. Germline V gene data show CDR1 as SGHKS and CDR2 as YYEKEE (reference sequence). The CDR3 coding sequence is TGTGCCAGCAGCTTGGTAGGTGGGGCGGTCAATGAGCAGTTCTTC. Translation gives CASSLVGGAVNEQFF.